The TCR beta chain described here comes from a study of Graves' ophthalmopathy and Graves' hyperthyroidism. The overall study: Upon initial diagnosis and before any treatment, peripheral blood was collected.

CDR1 is GTSNPN and CDR2 is SVGIG in the germline V gene (reference sequence). V shed 0 bases and J shed 4 bases, with 13 bases lying between them. The CDR3 contains 15 residues. Amplified material comprised TCR beta CDR3 regions derived from RNA transcripts. After a first-round RT-PCR with HTBI primers, a second-round multiplex PCR was run. TCRdb independently ran MiXCR on the multiplex PCR reads; one entry per CDR3 protein. The table shows 360,000 or so distinct CDR3 sequences, with about 16% occurring only once. Other autoimmune disease, uncontrolled infection, pregnancy and lactation led to exclusion. It was from about 9.1 ml of fresh peripheral blood that the PBMCs came. At least ten counts were recorded for this clonotype. Its antigen is as yet unknown. General study results and limits: The authors also found most expanded thyroid clonotypes above 0.001 frequency in blood.

The sample consisted of peripheral blood. The chain links TRBV30 to TRBJ1-5, with D tentatively TRBD1 (5 bases). This sequence originates from a woman in her late teens or twenties with Graves' ophthalmopathy. CDR3 in DNA: TGTGCCTGGAGTGTAATAGGCCGGGGGAATCAGCCCCAGCATTTT. This sequence encodes CAWSVIGRGNQPQHF. The full variable domain, with the rest looked up from reference TRBV30 and TRBJ1-5, is SQTIHQWPATLVQPVGSPLSLECTVEGTSNPNLYWYRQAAGRGLQLLFYSVGIGQISSEVPQNLSASRPQDRQFILSSKKLLLSDSGFYLCAWSVIGRGNQPQHFGDGTRLSIL.